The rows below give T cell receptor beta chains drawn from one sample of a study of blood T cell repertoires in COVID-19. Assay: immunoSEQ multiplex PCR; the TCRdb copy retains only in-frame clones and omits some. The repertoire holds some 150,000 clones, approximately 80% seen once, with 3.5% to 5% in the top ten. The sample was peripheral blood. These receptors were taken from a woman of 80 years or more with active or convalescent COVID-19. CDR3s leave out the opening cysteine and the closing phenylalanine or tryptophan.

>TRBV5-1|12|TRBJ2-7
ASSLSQGASEQY
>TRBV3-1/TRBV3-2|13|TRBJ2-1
ASSPEAGAQVEQF
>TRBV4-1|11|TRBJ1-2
ASSQDPRYGYT
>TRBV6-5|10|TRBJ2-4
ASKDSVDIQY
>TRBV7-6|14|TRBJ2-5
ASSLMGGAGQETQY
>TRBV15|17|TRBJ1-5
ATSRDLSRGGVGNQPQH
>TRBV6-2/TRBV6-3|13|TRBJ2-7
ASSRPGIFDHEQY
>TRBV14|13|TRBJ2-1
ASSQYHSSYNEQF
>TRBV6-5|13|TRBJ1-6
ASQGGVAGNSPLH
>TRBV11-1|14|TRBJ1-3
ASSLLGLSSGNTIY
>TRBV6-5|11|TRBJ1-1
ASNIPGNTEAF
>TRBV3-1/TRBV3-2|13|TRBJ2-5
ASRPTGTGEETQY
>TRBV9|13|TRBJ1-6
ASSVGQGVNSPLH
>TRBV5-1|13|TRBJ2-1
ASSSWTGENNEQF
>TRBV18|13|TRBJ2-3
ASSPGTSGADTQY
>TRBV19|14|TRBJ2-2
ATMRVGGKSTGELF
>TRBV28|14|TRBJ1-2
ASSLGTGRISSGYT
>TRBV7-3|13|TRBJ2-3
ASSLAGGQVDTQY
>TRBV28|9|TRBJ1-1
ASARNTEAF
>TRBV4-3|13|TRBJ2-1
ASSQAGGTMGEQF
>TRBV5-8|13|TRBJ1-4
ASSLFTATNEKLF
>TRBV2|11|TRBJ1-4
ASMVALGEKLF
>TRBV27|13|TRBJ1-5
ASSLAGMAGQPQH
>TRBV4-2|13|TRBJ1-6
ASSQINTGDSPLH
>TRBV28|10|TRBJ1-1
ASSFRGLGAF
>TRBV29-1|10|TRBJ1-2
SARTSSYGYT
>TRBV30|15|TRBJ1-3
AWSVSFGRGSGNTIY
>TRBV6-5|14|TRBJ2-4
ASSYSGALAKNIQY
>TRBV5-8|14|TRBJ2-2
ASSPQGALNTGELF
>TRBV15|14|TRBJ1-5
ATSRPTGAGVAPQH
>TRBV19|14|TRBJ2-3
ASSIGTGVLTDTQY
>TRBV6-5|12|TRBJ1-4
ASSAQGVGEKLF
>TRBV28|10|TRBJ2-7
ASERQGLQQY
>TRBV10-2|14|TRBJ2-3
ASRGWGQDSTDTQY
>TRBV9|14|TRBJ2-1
ASSAGTALNYNEQF
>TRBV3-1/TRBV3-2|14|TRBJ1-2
ASSQRTGGFDYGYT
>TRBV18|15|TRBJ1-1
ASSPWGQLATNTEAF
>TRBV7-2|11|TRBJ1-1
ASSLEQDTEAF
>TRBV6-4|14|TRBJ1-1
ASSSTGTGGMAEAF
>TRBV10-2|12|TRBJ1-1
ASSEGTRGTEAF
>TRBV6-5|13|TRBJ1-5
ASKRDILSNQPQH
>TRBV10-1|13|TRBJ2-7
ASSEGSPGTYEQY
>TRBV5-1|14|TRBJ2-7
ASSRTSGGSTYEQY
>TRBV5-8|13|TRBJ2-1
ASSRTGTPYNEQF
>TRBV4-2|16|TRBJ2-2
ASSQEPGLAGDTGELF
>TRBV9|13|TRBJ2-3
ASSRTGWWGDTQY
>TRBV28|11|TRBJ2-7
ASSLSGFYEQY
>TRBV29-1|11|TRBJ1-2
SIRDRASYGYT
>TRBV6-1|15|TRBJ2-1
ASSERRTSGIYNEQF
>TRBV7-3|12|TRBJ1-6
ASSWDRGTSPLH